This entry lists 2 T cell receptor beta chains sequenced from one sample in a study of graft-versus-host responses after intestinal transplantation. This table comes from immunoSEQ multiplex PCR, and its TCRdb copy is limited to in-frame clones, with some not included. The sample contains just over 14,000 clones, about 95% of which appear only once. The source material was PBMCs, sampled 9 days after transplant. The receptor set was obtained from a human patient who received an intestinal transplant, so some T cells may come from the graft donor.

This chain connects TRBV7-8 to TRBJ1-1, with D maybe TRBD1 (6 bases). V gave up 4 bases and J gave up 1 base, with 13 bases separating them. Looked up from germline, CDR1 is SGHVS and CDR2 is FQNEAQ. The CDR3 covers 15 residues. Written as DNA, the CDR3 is TGTGCCAGCAGCTCAGAGGGACACGAGAACACTGAAGCTTTCTTT. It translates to CASSSEGHENTEAFF.

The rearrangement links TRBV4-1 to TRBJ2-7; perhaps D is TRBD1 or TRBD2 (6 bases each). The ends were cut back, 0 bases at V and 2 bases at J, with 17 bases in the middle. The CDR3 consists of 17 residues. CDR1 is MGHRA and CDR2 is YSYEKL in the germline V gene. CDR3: CASSQDGGTPLPYEQYF. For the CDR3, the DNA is TGCGCCAGCAGCCAAGACGGCGGGACACCTCTGCCCTACGAGCAGTACTTC.